The 6 T cell receptor beta chains below were found in one sample sequenced in a study of T cell changes during pregnancy in multiple sclerosis. The data were produced by immunoSEQ multiplex PCR, yet TCRdb's version contains in-frame clones alone and is incomplete. The sample holds fewer than 130,000 clones, approximately 90% seen once. The sequenced sample was peripheral blood, obtained after pregnancy. Source of these receptors: a female donor with multiple sclerosis, enrolled in a pregnancy study.

The chain joins TRBV7-2 to TRBJ2-3, with D unresolved. The CDR3 is 12 amino acids. Germline CDR1 is SGHTA and CDR2 is FQGNSA. Trimming left V 3 bases short and J 5 bases short, with 6 bases between. The CDR3 reads CASSFRLDTQYF. CDR3 sequence (DNA): TGTGCCAGCAGCTTTCGACTAGATACGCAGTATTTT.

The chain is built from TRBV4-1 and TRBJ1-1, with D perhaps matching TRBD1 (6 bases). The CDR3 loop spans 15 amino acids. Trimming stripped 4 bases from V and 8 bases from J, with 20 bases between. CDR1 MGHRA and CDR2 YSYEKL come from the germline V gene. In DNA form, the CDR3 reads TGCGCCAGCAGCCTCCGGGACACCCTAATGGGGGAAGCTTTCTTT. Translated: CASSLRDTLMGEAFF.

The chain carries TRBV7-9 and TRBJ1-2, with D possibly TRBD1 on 5 matching bases. The germline V gene has CDR1 SEHNR and CDR2 FQNEAQ (reference sequence). The CDR3 extends over 13 amino acids. The V end was cut by 8 bases, the J end by 2 bases, with 12 bases between. The CDR3: CASGPGLNYGYTF. DNA for the CDR3: TGTGCCAGCGGGCCAGGGTTAAACTATGGCTACACCTTC.

The chain employs TRBV7-9 and TRBJ2-7, with a weak D call TRBD2 (5 bases). Germline loops: CDR1 SEHNR, CDR2 FQNEAQ (reference sequence). V shed 8 bases and J shed 2 bases, with 16 bases lying between them. The length of the CDR3 is 14 residues. CDR3 amino acids: CASEPLYGTYEQYF. The CDR3 DNA is TGTGCCAGCGAACCCCTTTACGGGACCTACGAGCAGTACTTC.

The chain couples TRBV7-9 to TRBJ2-3; D may be TRBD2 (6 bases). V was trimmed by 8 bases and J by 3 bases, leaving 9 bases between them. The CDR3 totals 12 residues. From germline, CDR1 is SEHNR and CDR2 FQNEAQ (reference sequence). Here the CDR3 DNA reads TGTGCCAGCCTCGCGGGGACAGATACGCAGTATTTT. Translation gives CASLAGTDTQYF.

This clone was found once. V usage is TRBV2 and J usage is TRBJ2-3; no reliable D call. The CDR3 contains 11 residues. Trimming left V 11 bases short and J 4 bases short, with 10 bases between. The germline V gene has CDR1 SNHLY and CDR2 FYNNEI. The CDR3 protein is CAHYDSDTQYF. CDR3 coding DNA: TGTGCCCACTACGACTCAGATACGCAGTATTTT.